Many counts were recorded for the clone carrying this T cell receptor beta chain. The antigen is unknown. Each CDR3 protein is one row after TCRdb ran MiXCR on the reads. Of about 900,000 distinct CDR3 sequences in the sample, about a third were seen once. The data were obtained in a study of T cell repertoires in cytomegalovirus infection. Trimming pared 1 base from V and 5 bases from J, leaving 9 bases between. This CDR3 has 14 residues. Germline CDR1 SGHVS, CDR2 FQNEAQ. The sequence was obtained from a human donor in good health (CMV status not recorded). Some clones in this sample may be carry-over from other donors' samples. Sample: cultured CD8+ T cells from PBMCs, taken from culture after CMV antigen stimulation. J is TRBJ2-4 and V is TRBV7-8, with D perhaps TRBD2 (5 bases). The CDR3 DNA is TGTGCCAGCAGCTTAGGCAGGACTCAAAACATTCAGTACTTC. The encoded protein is CASSLGRTQNIQYF.